This TCR beta chain originates from a study of post-analysis software for immune sequencing data. About the study: Included among the disease courses, which were recorded for the cohort, were relapsing-remitting, secondary progressive and progressive-relapsing multiple sclerosis. Study-level findings and limits: Significantly decreased normalized Chao1 diversity was recorded for multiple sclerosis patients relative to controls. In patients, TRBV5-6, TRBV5-1 and TRBV20-1 belonged to five TRBV segments found more frequently than in controls.

CDR3 length: 17 residues. Germline CDR1 is LGHNA and CDR2 is YNFKEQ. V lost 6 bases to trimming and J lost 5 bases; unmatched junction nucleotides: 13. cDNA libraries of TCR beta carried unique molecular identifiers. With roughly 1 to 10 million T cells as the source, 500,000 to 650,000 cDNA molecules resulted. TCRdb re-derived calls from the PCR reads in MiXCR, one entry per CDR3 protein. This table holds 600,000 to 750,000 distinct CDR3 sequences, approximately 60% found once. The sample holds one count of this clonotype. The antigen remains unidentified. The rearrangement uses TRBV4-2 and TRBJ1-2; 12 bases match TRBD1. The sequence derives from a girl aged 2-10 years with multiple sclerosis. Sequenced: blood. In DNA, the CDR3 is TGTGCCAGCAGACCTACCGGGACAGGGGGCGGAGAATATGGCTACACCTTC. It specifies CASRPTGTGGGEYGYTF.